A selection of T cell receptor beta chains follows, all from one sample in a study of blood T cell repertoires in COVID-19. Assay used: immunoSEQ multiplex PCR; TCRdb lists only in-frame clones, some missing. The sample contains some 87,000 clones, around 86% of which appear only once. Source material: peripheral blood. Receptors were obtained from a woman aged 70-85 years with acute or convalescent COVID-19. Each CDR3 is given with its conserved first and last residue. D genes are given only for firm matches. Clone size, where shown, is once, few, many, or a class for clones that have expanded.

V gene	J gene	clone size	D gene	CDR3 protein	CDR3 DNA
TRBV19	TRBJ1-3	-	-	CASSSVWSLRSSGNTIYF	TGTGCCAGTAGTAGTGTGTGGAGTCTCCGAAGTTCTGGAAACACCATATATTTT
TRBV5-1	TRBJ1-2	-	TRBD1	CASSLGGQPLGYTF	TGCGCCAGCAGCTTGGGGGGACAGCCCCTAGGCTACACCTTC
TRBV7-9	TRBJ1-6	-	-	CASSEAGTPSPLHF	TGTGCCAGCAGCGAAGCCGGGACACCCTCACCCCTCCACTTT
TRBV5-5	TRBJ1-1	-	-	CASSMTRGMNTEAFF	TGTGCCAGCAGCATGACGAGGGGGATGAACACTGAAGCTTTCTTT
TRBV14	TRBJ1-2	-	-	CASSQANADYGYTF	TGTGCCAGCAGCCAAGCCAACGCAGACTATGGCTACACCTTC
TRBV2	TRBJ2-2	-	TRBD2	CASRAGLAGAAGELFF	TGTGCCAGCAGGGCGGGACTAGCGGGGGCTGCCGGGGAGCTGTTTTTT
TRBV5-4	TRBJ2-7	-	TRBD2	CASSLGPRGVQYF	TGTGCCAGCAGCTTGGGGCCACGGGGGGTGCAGTACTTC
TRBV6-5	TRBJ2-1	-	-	CASSYSGYNEQFF	TGTGCCAGCAGCTACAGCGGGTACAATGAGCAGTTCTTC
TRBV20-1	TRBJ1-2	-	-	CSAAQPYGYTF	TGCAGTGCGGCACAGCCTTATGGCTACACCTTC
TRBV5-1	TRBJ2-2	-	-	CASSLSLGLGVPGELFF	TGCGCCAGCAGCTTGAGTTTGGGGCTAGGAGTACCCGGGGAGCTGTTTTTT
TRBV6-1	TRBJ2-2	-	-	CASSEILHTGELFF	TGTGCCAGCAGTGAAATCCTCCACACCGGGGAGCTGTTTTTT
TRBV4-1	TRBJ1-2	-	TRBD1	CASSPTNPQGAGGYTF	TGCGCCAGCAGCCCGACCAATCCACAGGGGGCTGGTGGCTACACCTTC
TRBV14	TRBJ2-1	once	-	CASSPIGPIEQFF	TGTGCCAGCAGCCCTATTGGGCCTATTGAGCAGTTCTTC
TRBV27	TRBJ2-1	once	-	CASSLGHNNEQFF	TGTGCCAGCAGTCTAGGACATAACAATGAGCAGTTCTTC
TRBV2	TRBJ1-5	-	-	CASSLGRGGNQPQHF	TGTGCCAGCAGTCTAGGCAGGGGAGGCAATCAGCCCCAGCATTTT
TRBV25-1	TRBJ2-7	-	-	CASSATLAAEQYF	TGTGCCAGCAGTGCGACGTTAGCAGCCGAGCAGTACTTC
TRBV29-1	TRBJ2-1	-	-	CSVEGGGRNEQFF	TGCAGCGTTGAAGGTGGGGGCCGCAATGAGCAGTTCTTC
TRBV5-4	TRBJ2-3	-	TRBD2	CASSLAVQRGIDTQYF	TGTGCCAGCAGCTTGGCCGTCCAGCGGGGTATAGATACGCAGTATTTT
TRBV28	TRBJ2-7	-	TRBD2	CASRRLAGSYEQYF	TGTGCCAGCAGACGTCTAGCGGGATCCTACGAGCAGTACTTC
TRBV5-1	TRBJ1-2	-	TRBD1	CASRTNIQNRGNYGYTF	TGCGCCAGCAGGACAAATATACAAAACAGGGGGAACTATGGCTACACCTTC
TRBV19	TRBJ1-2	-	-	CASSNGRADYGYTF	TGTGCCAGTAGTAACGGCAGGGCTGACTATGGCTACACCTTC
TRBV7-9	TRBJ2-7	-	TRBD2	CASSLTSGMSYEQYF	TGTGCCAGCAGCTTAACTAGCGGGATGTCCTACGAGCAGTACTTC
TRBV18	TRBJ1-3	-	-	CASSDDSTSSGNTIYF	TGTGCCAGCTCAGATGACTCCACGTCCTCTGGAAACACCATATATTTT
TRBV19	TRBJ2-5	-	TRBD1	CASSKGQVIETQYF	TGTGCCAGTAGTAAAGGACAGGTGATAGAGACCCAGTACTTC
TRBV19	TRBJ2-4	few	TRBD1	CASSYGTGGYLNIQYF	TGTGCCAGTAGTTACGGGACAGGAGGATACTTAAACATTCAGTACTTC
TRBV6-1	TRBJ1-5	once	-	CASSDRAGNQPQHF	TGTGCCAGCAGTGACAGGGCTGGCAATCAGCCCCAGCATTTT
TRBV24-1	TRBJ2-1	-	TRBD1	CATSATGSSYNEQFF	TGTGCCACCAGTGCGACAGGGAGCTCCTACAATGAGCAGTTCTTC
TRBV29-1	TRBJ1-2	-	-	CSVEIVANYGYTF	TGCAGCGTTGAGATAGTAGCTAACTATGGCTACACCTTC
TRBV28	TRBJ1-2	-	TRBD1	CASRPTGGNYGYTF	TGTGCCAGCAGGCCGACAGGGGGAAACTATGGCTACACCTTC
TRBV11-1	TRBJ2-4	-	TRBD1	CASSFSVGTANIQYF	TGTGCCAGCAGCTTTTCTGTGGGGACAGCGAACATTCAGTACTTC
TRBV9	TRBJ2-1	-	-	CASSISQGIGNEQFF	TGTGCCAGCAGCATCTCACAGGGTATCGGCAATGAGCAGTTCTTC
TRBV7-9	TRBJ2-3	-	TRBD2	CASSISGGPTDTQYF	TGTGCCAGCAGCATTAGCGGGGGGCCCACAGATACGCAGTATTTT
TRBV5-6	TRBJ1-3	once	TRBD1	CASSPAGQAHSGNTIYF	TGTGCCAGCAGCCCGGCAGGACAGGCACACTCTGGAAACACCATATATTTT
TRBV19	TRBJ2-2	-	-	CASSVGQNTGELFF	TGTGCCAGTAGTGTGGGACAGAACACCGGGGAGCTGTTTTTT
TRBV28	TRBJ2-7	-	TRBD1	CASRVDRAGYEQYF	TGTGCCAGCAGGGTGGACAGGGCCGGCTACGAGCAGTACTTC
TRBV19	TRBJ1-1	few	TRBD1	CASSTGQGTAFF	TGTGCCAGTAGTACCGGACAGGGGACGGCTTTCTTT
TRBV5-1	TRBJ1-2	-	TRBD1	CASSGGTGSQNYGYTF	TGCGCCAGCAGCGGGGGGACAGGGAGCCAAAACTATGGCTACACCTTC
TRBV29-1	TRBJ2-7	-	TRBD1	CSVSKGQGTYEQYF	TGCAGCGTAAGTAAGGGACAGGGCACCTACGAGCAGTACTTC
TRBV19	TRBJ1-5	-	-	CASSNQGSQPQHF	TGTGCCAGTAGCAACCAGGGGAGTCAGCCCCAGCATTTT
TRBV5-1	TRBJ1-6	-	-	CASSQGSRSPLHF	TGCGCCAGCAGTCAGGGCTCTAGGTCACCCCTCCACTTT
TRBV6-5	TRBJ1-1	-	-	CASTKTRRGTEAFF	TGTGCCAGCACCAAGACCCGGCGGGGCACTGAAGCTTTCTTT
TRBV5-4	TRBJ2-2	-	-	CASSLWGLNTGELFF	TGTGCCAGCAGCTTGTGGGGGCTGAACACCGGGGAGCTGTTTTTT
TRBV3-1/TRBV3-2	TRBJ1-2	few	TRBD1	CASSPGQGGWGYTF	TGTGCCAGCAGTCCGGGACAGGGAGGTTGGGGCTACACCTTC
TRBV29-1	TRBJ1-4	-	TRBD1	CSGDRVGEKLFF	TGCAGCGGGGACAGGGTGGGTGAAAAACTGTTTTTT
TRBV5-4	TRBJ2-3	once	TRBD1	CASSRGQAIAGTDTQYF	TGTGCCAGCAGCAGGGGACAGGCAATAGCCGGCACAGATACGCAGTATTTT
TRBV7-9	TRBJ2-1	-	-	CASSLGQGAFF	TGTGCCAGCAGCTTAGGTCAGGGTGCGTTCTTC
TRBV6-4	TRBJ2-7	-	TRBD2	CASSDQRERFTYEQYF	TGTGCCAGCAGTGACCAGCGGGAGAGGTTTACCTACGAGCAGTACTTC
TRBV5-5	TRBJ2-7	-	-	CASSLAGRGGDEQYF	TGTGCCAGCAGCTTGGCTGGTAGGGGGGGCGACGAGCAGTACTTC
TRBV12-3/TRBV12-4	TRBJ1-2	-	TRBD1	CASRGDSNYGYTF	TGTGCCAGCAGGGGGGACAGCAACTATGGCTACACCTTC
TRBV19	TRBJ2-4	-	-	CASSPAGRHPLIF	TGTGCCAGTAGTCCAGCAGGGCGCCATCCTCTCATCTTC
TRBV7-9	TRBJ2-1	-	-	CASSLVAEYNEQFF	TGTGCCAGCAGCTTAGTAGCGGAGTACAATGAGCAGTTCTTC